This T cell receptor (beta chain) is drawn from a study of blood T cell repertoires in COVID-19. Study overall: The United States, Italy and Spain were the sources of the acute and convalescent COVID-19 samples. The cDNA or gDNA used as material had been derived from T cells, B-cell-depleted T cells, or PBMCs.

A note on this clone: Other DNA sequences from this sample encode an identical CDR3 as well.

The CDR3 loop spans 14 amino acids. V gave up 2 bases and J gave up 4 bases, with 8 bases separating them. Germline CDR1 SGHAT, CDR2 FQNNGV. As originally analysed: The assay estimated nucleated cells by amplifying reference gene primers. Assay used: immunoSEQ multiplex PCR; TCRdb lists only in-frame clones, some missing. The V and J calls and clone size come from that table; D and trimming were worked out from the DNA. Of approximately 220,000 clones listed, roughly 83% were seen once; the top ten hold around 25%. This TCR was recovered from a man in his forties with acute or convalescent COVID-19. Sequenced input: peripheral blood. The rearrangement links TRBV11-2 to TRBJ2-2; a possible D gene is TRBD2 (6 bases). CDR3 amino acids: CASSLQAGTGELFF. The CDR3 nucleotides are TGTGCCAGCAGCTTACAAGCGGGCACCGGGGAGCTGTTTTTT.